This T cell receptor beta chain came from a study of blood T cell repertoires in COVID-19. The CDR3 is 15 amino acids. Per the germline V gene, CDR1 is LGHDT and CDR2 is YNNKEL (reference sequence). V lost 5 bases to trimming and J lost 1 base, with 13 bases between them. This table comes from immunoSEQ multiplex PCR, and its TCRdb copy is limited to in-frame clones, with some not included. The table records some 170,000 clones, around three quarters of them present only once. The sequenced sample was peripheral blood. The chain combines TRBV3-1 (or the pseudogene TRBV3-2) with TRBJ2-3; a weak D match, TRBD2 (6 bases). The clonotype was recovered from a man in his 60s with acute or convalescent COVID-19. DNA of the CDR3: TGTGCCAGCAGCATAACGCGGGGTCGCACAGATACGCAGTATTTT. Protein product: CASSITRGRTDTQYF.